This T cell receptor (beta chain) comes out of a study of neurological immune-mediated disorders (dated by TCRdb to between 2017 and 2020). Broadly, across the study: Peripheral blood TCR-beta repertoires from HTLV-I-associated myelopathy (HAM/TSP) patients, multiple sclerosis patients and healthy controls were compared by UMI-based sequencing. Longitudinal samples, technical triplicates and paired sorted CD4+ and CD8+ T-cell subsets, alongside PBMC samples, were included among the approximately 98 TCR-beta libraries. The cohort included 60 to 75 subjects: about 15 with HAM/TSP, approximately 34 with multiple sclerosis, and 20 healthy controls. Beyond this particular receptor, the publication reports: TCR clonal expansion was greatest in HAM/TSP patients and smallest in MS patients, who ranked below even healthy controls. Expanded clones from different subjects shared no identical CDR3 amino acid sequences, which suggests that TCR-beta repertoires were private in all groups.

The healthy controls were volunteers from a blood bank in Maryland, USA. Unsorted PBMC libraries were generated from 2 million PBMCs stored in RNAlater at -80 °C until RNA extraction. Peripheral blood was subjected to Ficoll-Hypaque density gradient centrifugation to isolate PBMCs, which were then cryopreserved in liquid nitrogen. cDNA was synthesized by template-switch 5'RACE using a primer with a 10-nucleotide random unique molecular identifier that tagged each TCR transcript. Every sequencing run covered 15-18 subjects and yielded more than 200 million TCR-beta sequences. The RNeasy kit was used to extract total RNA. The KAPA Real-time Library Amplification kit was used to amplify TCR-beta VDJ regions with primers targeting the TCR constant region and the 5'RACE anchor. Sample indexes and Illumina adaptors were added in a first PCR, after which library yield was increased in a second PCR. The roughly 650 bp TCR product was size-selected on a 2% E-gel SizeSelection system after Ampure bead purification. Before pooling, libraries had their quality checked on a Bioanalyzer, their concentration measured with Qubit, and their quantity determined with the Kapa Library Quantification kit. An Illumina HiSeq 2500 sequenced the libraries paired-end 2 x 150 bp. To increase sequence diversity, roughly 24-32% phiX was spiked into each library pool. In the source study's methods: The UMI-based MiGEC pipeline processed quality-filtered reads and removed over 80% of raw TCR sequences during error correction. VDJ genes were aligned to IMGT germline references, and clonotypes were defined by unique CDR3 amino acid sequence plus V-J genes. Clonal expansion, Shannon diversity and CDR3 relatedness were evaluated with VDJtools (CalcPairwiseDistances, ClusterSamples), while phylogenetic trees were built in CLCbio workbench. Clones with at least 8 unique UMIs were defined as expanded, with this threshold being based on coefficient-of-variation modelling across technical triplicates. TCRdb applied fastp at Q25 and MiXCR to the public reads, then kept only in-frame beta chains. Records with the same CDR3 protein are collapsed into one entry carrying the most frequent genes and DNA. Here the V and J calls rest on TCRdb's processing, not on the authors' analysis. This sample has under 80,000 distinct CDR3 sequences in its table, and approximately 9.4% of those were observed once. Of the sample, 1.7% falls within the top ten clones.

This clonotype has at least ten counts. Its recognized antigen is unknown. No base quality information exists; no much larger clone differs at one position. This clonotype was obtained from a man aged 50 or older in good health. The sequencing input was PBMCs.

The DNA sequence is given as TGTGCCAGCAGCACGGGACAGACGTACACTGAAGCTTTCTTT. Translated, it reads CASSTGQTYTEAFF. The rearranged segments are TRBV28 and TRBJ1-1, with 7 bases in between that match TRBD1. Based on the germline V gene, the CDR1 and CDR2 sequences are MDHEN and SYDVKM. The CDR3 has 14 amino acids, counting the end cysteine and phenylalanine. Only the CDR3 part of the read is kept: 42 bases, read in frame from the first base. The junction shows trimming of 6 bases on V and 3 bases on J, and the gene matches do not reach 7 bases of it.